The source of this T cell receptor beta chain is a study of blood T cells in healthy people across ages. The wider study: Capture by template switching was about one barcoded beta molecule per two T cells.

V lost 4 bases and J 2 bases, leaving 8 bases between the germline ends. Germline values: CDR1 LNHNV, CDR2 YYDKDF (reference sequence). The CDR3 has 14 residues. Together with a sample-barcoded 5' primer, a J-beta primer mix was included in a second PCR lasting about 7 to 12 cycles. One entry per CDR3 protein, called by TCRdb with MiXCR from the 5' RACE reads. The sample lists about 1.4 million distinct CDR3 sequences, approximately 60% seen once, with about 6.3% in the top ten. This clonotype has more than one count but fewer than ten. The material sequenced was blood. The receptor was isolated from a man aged 18 to 30 in good health. The V gene is TRBV15, the J gene TRBJ2-2; D remains unclear. CDR3 residues: CATSKGRNTGELFF. The CDR3 DNA follows: TGTGCCACCAGCAAAGGGCGTAACACCGGGGAGCTGTTTTTT. The entire variable domain, with the rest obtained from reference TRBV15 and TRBJ2-2, is as follows: DAMVIQNPRYQVTQFGKPVTLSCSQTLNHNVMYWYQQKSSQAPKLLFHYYDKDFNNEADTPDNFQSRRPNTSFCFLDIRSPGLGDTAMYLCATSKGRNTGELFFGEGSRLTVL.